This T cell receptor beta chain was obtained from a study of T cell responses to AZD1222 COVID-19 vaccine (dated by TCRdb to the early 2020s). Describing the broader study: AZD1222 recipients whose second dose came at about 4 weeks and those whose second dose came at about 12 weeks were combined into one group, since spike-specific TCR depth and breadth did not differ between the two schedules. Trial participants were enrolled by age into subgroups of 18-55, 56-69 and 70-plus years, and about 150, 27 and 61 TCR-sequenced participants, respectively, were included in these subgroups. A total of 233 trial participants underwent TCR sequencing, of whom 200 to 220 had received two doses of AZD1222 and about 25 had received two doses of the MenACWY control vaccine.

The paper's findings and limits, for the study overall: The whole spike protein was spanned by vaccine-associated CD4 TCRs, and dominant responses were seen in regions 160-218 and 743-854. The 56-69-year group was small, and its depth increase did not reach significance, likely because of low power. Spike-specific TCR breadth and depth rose significantly after two AZD1222 doses compared with day 0 and with MenACWY recipients. No day 14 peak-response samples were available, so repertoires were characterized only after the peak T cell response. Participants were mostly white British and included more females than males, and it was suggested by the authors that clonal diversity may have been underestimated. Conclusions about previously exposed vaccinees were limited because only six or seven AZD1222 recipients were SARS-CoV-2 seropositive at baseline. Nearly half of unique spike-specific TCRs reportedly recognized epitopes outside regions mutated in the B.1.351 and B.1.1.7 variants.

V is trimmed back by 5 bases and J by 4 bases, and the junction contains 10 bases that no gene match accounts for. CDR1 and CDR2, looked up from the germline V gene (reference sequence), are LNHDA and SQIVND. The CDR3 contains 16 residues, cysteine and phenylalanine counted. Left in the record is the CDR3 DNA by itself, 48 bases read in frame from the first base. In the paper's terms, the time point label means: baseline before first vaccination. Vaccinee samples were obtained from the UK trials COV001 and COV002, which included a single-blind randomized controlled phase 2/3 trial of AZD1222 (ChAdOx1 nCoV-19) in healthy adults. Trial participant PBMC samples were collected at day 0 and day 28 after the second dose for TCRbeta chain sequencing. The CDR3 regions of human TCRbeta chains were analyzed by immunosequencing. On the study's bioinformatics: Repertoire TCRs were matched against a reference library of SARS-CoV-2-specific TCRs generated with the MIRA antigen-specificity platform. Breadth meant the fraction of unique TCRs that were SARS-CoV-2-associated, whereas depth meant the fraction of total T cells that were SARS-CoV-2-associated. Each spike-specific TCR was assigned to its reactive spike region and to a CD4 or CD8 class using the MIRA data. Log10-transformed breadth and depth values were compared by one-way ANOVA with Sidak's multiple comparisons tests. The table was pulled from immuneACCESS by TCRdb, which kept in-frame rearrangements only. Such tables lose some clones; where checked, under half of the loss comes from unresolved V genes, and the rest has no known cause. The D gene and trimming were derived from the DNA, and the V and J assignments and clone size from that table. Present in this sample are around 120,000 clones, around nine tenths of which were seen just once. Of the sample, 4% to 4.5% falls within the top ten clones.

This clone was seen just once. Its antigen target is currently unknown. No base qualities exist here, and no much larger clone lies one base off it. The chain couples TRBV19 to TRBJ1-5; 8 bases in between match TRBD1. Specimen: peripheral blood, collected on day 0 of AZD1222 vaccination. The sequence was collected from an adult in good health. The CDR3 region has the sequence CASSLSGQGKNQPQHF. The nucleotide sequence is TGTGCCAGTAGTCTCTCCGGACAGGGCAAAAATCAGCCCCAGCATTTT.